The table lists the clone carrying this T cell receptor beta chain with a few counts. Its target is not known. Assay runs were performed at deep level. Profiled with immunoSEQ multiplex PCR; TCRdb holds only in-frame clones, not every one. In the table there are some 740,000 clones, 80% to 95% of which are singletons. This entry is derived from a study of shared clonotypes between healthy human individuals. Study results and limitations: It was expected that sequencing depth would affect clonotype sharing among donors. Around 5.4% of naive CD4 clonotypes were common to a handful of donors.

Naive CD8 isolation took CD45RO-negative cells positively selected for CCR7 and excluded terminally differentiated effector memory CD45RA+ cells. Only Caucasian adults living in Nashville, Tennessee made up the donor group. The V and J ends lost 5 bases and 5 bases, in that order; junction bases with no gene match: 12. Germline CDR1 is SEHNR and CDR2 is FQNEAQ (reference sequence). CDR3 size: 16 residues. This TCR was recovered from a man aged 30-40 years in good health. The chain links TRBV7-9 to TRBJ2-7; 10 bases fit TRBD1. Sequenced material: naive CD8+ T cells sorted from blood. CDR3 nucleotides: TGTGCCAGCAGCCATCCCCGGGACAGGGGCCTCCACGAGCAGTACTTC. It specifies CASSHPRDRGLHEQYF. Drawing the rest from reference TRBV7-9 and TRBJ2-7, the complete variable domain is DTGVSQNPRHKITKRGQNVTFRCDPISEHNRLYWYRQTLGQGPEFLTYFQNEAQLEKSRLLSDRFSAERPKGSFSTLEIQRTEQGDSAMYLCASSHPRDRGLHEQYFGPGTRLTVT.